This is a list of T cell receptor beta chains from one sample in a study of CD8+CD57+ T cells in acquired aplastic anemia. One entry per CDR3 protein, called by TCRdb with MiXCR from the reads. The sample contains around 180,000 distinct CDR3 sequences, 64% of which appear only once. The specimen was sorted CD4+, CD8+, or CD8+CD57+ T cells (not recorded which) from PBMCs. The source is a human donor with severe aplastic anemia or a healthy control (not recorded which). Each CDR3 is given with its conserved first and last residue. The D gene is left open where the match is weak. A row's size may be missing; if present it is once, few, many or a size class.

clone size: .
V gene: TRBV19
CDR3 length: 13
J gene: TRBJ2-1
D gene: .
CDR3 DNA: TGTGCCAGCCTCCCCAGGGTCTACAATGAGCAATTCTTC
CDR3 protein: CASLPRVYNEQFF

clone size: .
V gene: TRBV7-2
CDR3 length: 14
J gene: TRBJ2-5
D gene: .
CDR3 DNA: TGTGCCAGCAGCTTAGATGGGGTTGTCGAGACCCAGTACTTC
CDR3 protein: CASSLDGVVETQYF

clone size: few
V gene: TRBV7-9
CDR3 length: 15
J gene: TRBJ2-1
D gene: TRBD2
CDR3 DNA: TGTGCCAGCAGCTTAGGACTAGCGGGAGTTAATGAGCAGTTCTTC
CDR3 protein: CASSLGLAGVNEQFF

clone size: .
V gene: TRBV3-1
CDR3 length: 15
J gene: TRBJ2-7
D gene: .
CDR3 DNA: TGTGCCAGCAGCCAAGCCGATCTCTACGCCCTCGAGCAGTACTTC
CDR3 protein: CASSQADLYALEQYF

clone size: .
V gene: TRBV5-8
CDR3 length: 13
J gene: TRBJ2-1
D gene: .
CDR3 DNA: TGTGCCAGCAGCGTGGGGGGGGGCCCGGGGCAGTTCTTC
CDR3 protein: CASSVGGGPGQFF

clone size: .
V gene: TRBV7-8
CDR3 length: 13
J gene: TRBJ2-7
D gene: .
CDR3 DNA: TGTGCCAGCAGCTTAGACGGGATCTACGAGCAGTACTTC
CDR3 protein: CASSLDGIYEQYF

clone size: few
V gene: TRBV10-3
CDR3 length: 13
J gene: TRBJ2-1
D gene: .
CDR3 DNA: TGTGCCATCAGTGAGTCGGAGGTTAATGAGCAGTTCTTC
CDR3 protein: CAISESEVNEQFF

clone size: .
V gene: TRBV15
CDR3 length: 14
J gene: TRBJ1-1
D gene: .
CDR3 DNA: TGTGCTACCAGCCAACGGACAGAGGGCACTGAAGCTTTCTTT
CDR3 protein: CATSQRTEGTEAFF

clone size: few
V gene: TRBV7-2
CDR3 length: 15
J gene: TRBJ1-6
D gene: .
CDR3 DNA: TGTGCCAGCAGCTTAGAGGGACGGTATAATTCACCCCTCCACTTT
CDR3 protein: CASSLEGRYNSPLHF

clone size: .
V gene: TRBV29-1
CDR3 length: 16
J gene: TRBJ1-6
D gene: .
CDR3 DNA: TGCAGCGTTTGTAGAGACCCAGATACCTATAATTCACCCCTCCACTTT
CDR3 protein: CSVCRDPDTYNSPLHF

clone size: once
V gene: TRBV12-3/TRBV12-4
CDR3 length: 13
J gene: TRBJ1-1
D gene: .
CDR3 DNA: TGTGCCAGCAGGGCAACAGGGCTCACTGAAGCTTTCTTT
CDR3 protein: CASRATGLTEAFF

clone size: .
V gene: TRBV20-1
CDR3 length: 15
J gene: TRBJ1-6
D gene: .
CDR3 DNA: TGCAGTGCTAGAGATAATAGGCAGGGAGGCTCACCCCTCCACTTT
CDR3 protein: CSARDNRQGGSPLHF

clone size: .
V gene: TRBV9
CDR3 length: 14
J gene: TRBJ1-1
D gene: TRBD1
CDR3 DNA: TGTGCCAGCAGCGTCGACAGGGGGTTAACTGAAGCTTTCTTT
CDR3 protein: CASSVDRGLTEAFF

clone size: .
V gene: TRBV29-1
CDR3 length: 16
J gene: TRBJ1-1
D gene: .
CDR3 DNA: TGCAGCGTTGACACTTGGAGGGCCAGCATGAACACTGAAGCTTTCTTT
CDR3 protein: CSVDTWRASMNTEAFF

clone size: few
V gene: TRBV2
CDR3 length: 15
J gene: TRBJ1-3
D gene: .
CDR3 DNA: TGTGCCAGCAGTGAAACGGGGACTGGCGGAAACACCATATATTTT
CDR3 protein: CASSETGTGGNTIYF

clone size: few
V gene: TRBV20-1
CDR3 length: 15
J gene: TRBJ1-5
D gene: .
CDR3 DNA: TGCAGTGCTAGAGAACCCCCCGGGGGCAATCAGCCCCAGCATTTT
CDR3 protein: CSAREPPGGNQPQHF

clone size: .
V gene: TRBV5-1
CDR3 length: 16
J gene: TRBJ2-5
D gene: TRBD2
CDR3 DNA: TGCGCCAGCAGCTTGAGGGCGGGGGGTAAACAAGAGACCCAGTACTTC
CDR3 protein: CASSLRAGGKQETQYF

clone size: once
V gene: TRBV15
CDR3 length: 13
J gene: TRBJ1-2
D gene: .
CDR3 DNA: TGTGCCACCAGCACCGTCTACAGGGAAGGCTACACCTTC
CDR3 protein: CATSTVYREGYTF

clone size: .
V gene: TRBV15
CDR3 length: 12
J gene: TRBJ2-1
D gene: TRBD1
CDR3 DNA: TGTGCCACCAGCACAGGGGGCGGACAGCAGTTCTTC
CDR3 protein: CATSTGGGQQFF

clone size: many
V gene: TRBV9
CDR3 length: 13
J gene: TRBJ1-1
D gene: .
CDR3 DNA: TGTGCCAGCAGCCCCCCCACGGCCACTGAAGCTTTCTTT
CDR3 protein: CASSPPTATEAFF

clone size: few
V gene: TRBV29-1
CDR3 length: 14
J gene: TRBJ2-2
D gene: TRBD2
CDR3 DNA: TGCAGCGTTGGGGGAGGGACGAACACCGGGGAGCTGTTTTTT
CDR3 protein: CSVGGGTNTGELFF

clone size: once
V gene: TRBV7-8
CDR3 length: 11
J gene: TRBJ2-7
D gene: .
CDR3 DNA: TGTGCCAGCAGCGGGACCTCCGAGCAGTACTTC
CDR3 protein: CASSGTSEQYF

clone size: .
V gene: TRBV6-5
CDR3 length: 15
J gene: TRBJ2-7
D gene: .
CDR3 DNA: TGTGCCAGCAGTTACTCGTGGCAGGGAGGCTACGAGCAGTACTTC
CDR3 protein: CASSYSWQGGYEQYF

clone size: .
V gene: TRBV12-3/TRBV12-4
CDR3 length: 17
J gene: TRBJ1-6
D gene: .
CDR3 DNA: TGTGCCAGCAGTTTAGCTTCCCGGGAAAGCTATAATTCACCCCTCCACTTT
CDR3 protein: CASSLASRESYNSPLHF

clone size: .
V gene: TRBV5-5
CDR3 length: 9
J gene: TRBJ1-5
D gene: .
CDR3 DNA: TGTGCCAGCAGCTTAGGACGGCATTTT
CDR3 protein: CASSLGRHF

clone size: .
V gene: TRBV29-1
CDR3 length: 15
J gene: TRBJ1-1
D gene: TRBD1
CDR3 DNA: TGCAGCGTTCCCCGGCGGACAGGGATGAACACTGAAGCTTTCTTT
CDR3 protein: CSVPRRTGMNTEAFF

clone size: few
V gene: TRBV20-1
CDR3 length: 13
J gene: TRBJ2-7
D gene: .
CDR3 DNA: TGCAGTGCTAGAGATCTCAGGGGTTGGGAGCAGTACTTC
CDR3 protein: CSARDLRGWEQYF

clone size: .
V gene: TRBV9
CDR3 length: 15
J gene: TRBJ2-3
D gene: .
CDR3 DNA: TGTGCCAGCAGCGGACCGGCCCAGGGAGCAGATACGCAGTATTTT
CDR3 protein: CASSGPAQGADTQYF

clone size: few
V gene: TRBV12-5
CDR3 length: 13
J gene: TRBJ1-6
D gene: .
CDR3 DNA: TGTGCTAGTGGTTTGGAACCTGGTTCACCCCTCCACTTT
CDR3 protein: CASGLEPGSPLHF

clone size: .
V gene: TRBV7-7
CDR3 length: 14
J gene: TRBJ2-5
D gene: .
CDR3 DNA: TGTGCCAGCACCAAGACTACTTCCCAAGAGACCCAGTACTTC
CDR3 protein: CASTKTTSQETQYF

clone size: many
V gene: TRBV2
CDR3 length: 16
J gene: TRBJ1-3
D gene: .
CDR3 DNA: TGTGCCAGCAGTGAAACCCGGGACTCCGCGGGAAACACCATATATTTT
CDR3 protein: CASSETRDSAGNTIYF

clone size: .
V gene: TRBV19
CDR3 length: 14
J gene: TRBJ1-1
D gene: .
CDR3 DNA: TGTGCCAGTACGGTGTCGATGGTGAACACTGAAGCTTTCTTT
CDR3 protein: CASTVSMVNTEAFF

clone size: .
V gene: TRBV2
CDR3 length: 14
J gene: TRBJ1-2
D gene: .
CDR3 DNA: TGTGCCAGCAATATAGGGGCGACAGGAGGTAGCTACACCTTC
CDR3 protein: CASNIGATGGSYTF

clone size: many
V gene: TRBV7-9
CDR3 length: 16
J gene: TRBJ2-3
D gene: .
CDR3 DNA: TGTGCCAGCAGCTTAAGTATCGGTACGGACACAGATACGCAGTATTTT
CDR3 protein: CASSLSIGTDTDTQYF

clone size: .
V gene: TRBV2
CDR3 length: 13
J gene: TRBJ2-7
D gene: .
CDR3 DNA: TGTGCCAGCAGAGGGTCAGGGTTCTACGAGCAGTACTTC
CDR3 protein: CASRGSGFYEQYF

clone size: .
V gene: TRBV20-1
CDR3 length: 12
J gene: TRBJ1-1
D gene: .
CDR3 DNA: TGCAGTGCTAGAGAAACCGGATGGAGGGCTTTCTTT
CDR3 protein: CSARETGWRAFF

clone size: .
V gene: TRBV9
CDR3 length: 14
J gene: TRBJ1-1
D gene: .
CDR3 DNA: TGTGCCAGCAGCGCGGAAAACAGCATTCGTGAAGCTTTCTTT
CDR3 protein: CASSAENSIREAFF

clone size: .
V gene: TRBV7-9
CDR3 length: 17
J gene: TRBJ2-2
D gene: TRBD2
CDR3 DNA: TGTGCCAGCAGCTTATACAACCCAGCGGGAGCCACCGGGGAGCTGTTTTTT
CDR3 protein: CASSLYNPAGATGELFF

clone size: .
V gene: TRBV20-1
CDR3 length: 11
J gene: TRBJ1-1
D gene: .
CDR3 DNA: TGCAGTGCTAGAGCGGACAGCGAGTCTTTCTTT
CDR3 protein: CSARADSESFF

clone size: once
V gene: TRBV2
CDR3 length: 15
J gene: TRBJ2-3
D gene: .
CDR3 DNA: TGTGCCAGCAGGCTAGTGGGAACTAACACAGATACGCAGTATTTT
CDR3 protein: CASRLVGTNTDTQYF

clone size: few
V gene: TRBV6-1
CDR3 length: 12
J gene: TRBJ1-3
D gene: .
CDR3 DNA: TGTGCCAGCAGTGAAGACGGAGACACCATATATTTT
CDR3 protein: CASSEDGDTIYF

clone size: many
V gene: TRBV13
CDR3 length: 14
J gene: TRBJ2-5
D gene: .
CDR3 DNA: TGTGCCAGCAGCTCCGGGACGGCTGAATGGACCCAGTACTTC
CDR3 protein: CASSSGTAEWTQYF

clone size: .
V gene: TRBV2
CDR3 length: 14
J gene: TRBJ2-7
D gene: TRBD1
CDR3 DNA: TGTGCCAGCAGCGGACAGGGGGCCGGCTACGAGCAGTACTTC
CDR3 protein: CASSGQGAGYEQYF

clone size: .
V gene: TRBV24-1
CDR3 length: 12
J gene: TRBJ2-5
D gene: TRBD1
CDR3 DNA: TGTGCCACCAGTGATCGGTGGGACAGGAAGTACTTC
CDR3 protein: CATSDRWDRKYF

clone size: many
V gene: TRBV9
CDR3 length: 18
J gene: TRBJ2-1
D gene: .
CDR3 DNA: TGTGCCAGCAGCGCCCCCCGGGACCCCCAGGCCCCTTACAATGAGCAGTTCTTC
CDR3 protein: CASSAPRDPQAPYNEQFF

clone size: few
V gene: TRBV7-9
CDR3 length: 16
J gene: TRBJ2-2
D gene: .
CDR3 DNA: TGTGCCAGCAGCCCCCGGGCGGCTACGAACACCGGGGAGCTGTTTTTT
CDR3 protein: CASSPRAATNTGELFF

clone size: .
V gene: TRBV5-1
CDR3 length: 12
J gene: TRBJ2-2
D gene: .
CDR3 DNA: TGCGCCAGCAGCTTCTTAGATGGGGAGCTGTTTTTT
CDR3 protein: CASSFLDGELFF

clone size: .
V gene: TRBV2
CDR3 length: 16
J gene: TRBJ2-7
D gene: .
CDR3 DNA: TGTGCCAGCAGGGGTCCTTTAGACAGGCGAGACTACGAGCAGTACTTC
CDR3 protein: CASRGPLDRRDYEQYF

clone size: .
V gene: TRBV7-9
CDR3 length: 13
J gene: TRBJ2-3
D gene: .
CDR3 DNA: TGTGCCAGCAGCTCGGAGGGTGGAGATACGCAGTATTTT
CDR3 protein: CASSSEGGDTQYF

clone size: .
V gene: TRBV24-1
CDR3 length: 17
J gene: TRBJ2-3
D gene: TRBD1
CDR3 DNA: TGTGCCACCAGTGATTTCTGGAGGACAGGGGACAAAGATACGCAGTATTTT
CDR3 protein: CATSDFWRTGDKDTQYF

clone size: .
V gene: TRBV20-1
CDR3 length: 14
J gene: TRBJ1-1
D gene: TRBD1
CDR3 DNA: TGCAGTGCTAGGGTAGGGGGCAGTTACACTGAAGCTTTCTTT
CDR3 protein: CSARVGGSYTEAFF

clone size: .
V gene: TRBV20-1
CDR3 length: 12
J gene: TRBJ2-3
D gene: .
CDR3 DNA: TGCAGTCCTAGTAGCATCCCAGATACGCAGTATTTT
CDR3 protein: CSPSSIPDTQYF

clone size: .
V gene: TRBV15
CDR3 length: 15
J gene: TRBJ1-4
D gene: .
CDR3 DNA: TGTGCCACCAGCAGAGGGCAGGGCCTCCGCACTAAACTGTTTTTT
CDR3 protein: CATSRGQGLRTKLFF

clone size: .
V gene: TRBV7-3
CDR3 length: 15
J gene: TRBJ2-7
D gene: TRBD1
CDR3 DNA: TGTGCCAGCAGCCTTCGACAGGGGGCGATGGAGACTCAGTACTTC
CDR3 protein: CASSLRQGAMETQYF

clone size: many
V gene: TRBV12-3/TRBV12-4
CDR3 length: 13
J gene: TRBJ2-5
D gene: .
CDR3 DNA: TGTGCCAGCAGTTTCAATCCCGTGGAGACCCAGTACTTC
CDR3 protein: CASSFNPVETQYF

clone size: .
V gene: TRBV12-3/TRBV12-4
CDR3 length: 17
J gene: TRBJ1-1
D gene: .
CDR3 DNA: TGTGCCAGCAGTCCGAGGGAACAGGGTGGGGTGAACACTGAAGCTTTCTTT
CDR3 protein: CASSPREQGGVNTEAFF

clone size: once
V gene: TRBV19
CDR3 length: 14
J gene: TRBJ2-1
D gene: .
CDR3 DNA: TGTGCCACCACAGGAATCGGCTCCTACAATGAGCAGTTCTTC
CDR3 protein: CATTGIGSYNEQFF

clone size: few
V gene: TRBV24-1
CDR3 length: 16
J gene: TRBJ1-5
D gene: .
CDR3 DNA: TGTGCCACCAGTGACCCCCGGACAGCCAGCAATCAGCCCCAGCATTTT
CDR3 protein: CATSDPRTASNQPQHF